This T cell receptor beta chain was documented in a study of T cell repertoires in ileal Crohn's disease. Patients were adults with ileal or ileocolonic Crohn's disease needing resection. The ends lost 1 base at V and 4 bases at J; junction bases unmatched: 2. Germline assignment: CDR1 SQVTM and CDR2 ANQGSEA. This CDR3 has 13 amino acids. Data came from immunoSEQ multiplex PCR; TCRdb stores just in-frame clones and leaves some out. The sample yields 14,000 or so clones, around 78% seen once. The sequence derives from an adult with Crohn's disease. The chain is built from TRBV29-1 and TRBJ1-1; TRBD1 aligns across 8 bases. Sample: ileal tissue. CDR3 coding DNA: TGCAGCGTTGAAGGTACAGGGGGCACTGAAGCTTTCTTT. This gives the protein CSVEGTGGTEAFF.